Detailed here is one T cell receptor (beta chain). Participants reported their clinical history, and cohort assignment relied on those reports. The study counted Cohort 3 donors as recovered given two negative PCRs, clearance, or symptom resolution. Original processing methods: Reference gene primer amplification gave nucleated cell count estimates. Method: immunoSEQ multiplex PCR; TCRdb's copy keeps in-frame clones and lacks some. That table supplies the V and J calls and clone size; D and trimming were determined from the DNA. Of some 350,000 clones in the sample, over 75% were seen once. The sample belongs to a study of blood T cell repertoires in COVID-19. The germline V and J ends were trimmed by 4 bases and 0 bases, with 10 bases remaining between them. The CDR3 is 14 amino acids. In germline, CDR1 is SGHRS, CDR2 YFSETQ.

The sequencing input was PBMCs or T cells enriched from blood (not recorded which). The chain has TRBV5-1 and TRBJ1-1; no firm D call. This clonotype originated in a man aged 30 to 39 who had recovered from COVID-19. CDR3: CASSPPGMNTEAFF. The CDR3 coding sequence is TGCGCCAGCAGCCCGCCCGGGATGAACACTGAAGCTTTCTTT. Full variable domain (missing parts from reference TRBV5-1 and TRBJ1-1): KAGVTQTPRYLIKTRGQQVTLSCSPISGHRSVSWYQQTPGQGLQFLFEYFSETQRNKGNFPGRFSGRQFSNSRSEMNVSTLELGDSALYLCASSPPGMNTEAFFGQGTRLTVV.